The clone carrying this T cell receptor (beta chain) was seen a few times. The antigen remains undetermined. Unique molecular identifiers featured in how the TCRbeta library was prepared. TCRdb called the PCR reads again in MiXCR, with one record for every CDR3 protein. This table has about a million distinct CDR3 sequences, around 30% appearing once. V was cut by 6 bases and J by 8 bases, with 22 bases left in between. The CDR3 has 14 amino acids. Germline lookup yields CDR1 SQVTM and CDR2 ANQGSEA. This entry comes from a study of T-cell reconstitution after alpha-beta-depleted transplantation in children. The study's findings and limits: Alpha-beta T cells present about two months after transplant were reported to originate from several hundred expanded graft clones. Surviving recipient cells, namely T cells and thymic progenitors, were the source of high day-60 TCRbeta diversity in some patients. After one year, T-cell counts and TCRbeta diversity mostly came from new T cells.

The source material was PBMCs, mostly from graft donor cells, sampled 360 days after TCRalphabeta/CD19-depleted stem cell transplant. J is TRBJ1-1 and V is TRBV29-1, with D possibly being TRBD1 (5 bases). This TCR was recovered from a boy under two years old who had a stem cell transplant for SCID, so the T cells may come from the graft donor. CDR3: CSVGDSEGIGEAFF. The CDR3 coding sequence is TGCAGCGTCGGTGACAGTGAGGGTATTGGGGAAGCTTTCTTT.